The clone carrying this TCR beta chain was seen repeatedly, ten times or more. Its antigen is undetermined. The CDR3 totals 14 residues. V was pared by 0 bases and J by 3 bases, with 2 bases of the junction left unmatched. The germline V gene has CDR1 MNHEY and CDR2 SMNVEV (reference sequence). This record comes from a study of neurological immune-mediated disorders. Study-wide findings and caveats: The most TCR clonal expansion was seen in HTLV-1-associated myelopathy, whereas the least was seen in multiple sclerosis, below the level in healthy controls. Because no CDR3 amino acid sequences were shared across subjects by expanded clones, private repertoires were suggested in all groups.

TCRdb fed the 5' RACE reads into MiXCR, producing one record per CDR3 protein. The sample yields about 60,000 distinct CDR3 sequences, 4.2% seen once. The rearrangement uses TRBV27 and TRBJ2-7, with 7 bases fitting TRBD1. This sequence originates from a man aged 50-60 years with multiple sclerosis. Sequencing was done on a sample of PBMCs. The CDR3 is CASSLSSGGYEQYF. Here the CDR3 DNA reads TGTGCCAGCAGTTTATCATCAGGGGGCTACGAGCAGTACTTC.